The 10 T cell receptor beta chains below come from one sample, sequenced in a study of CD8 T cells in Susac syndrome. Random hexamers primed reverse transcription of 0.5 to 1 ug RNA. TCRdb re-derived calls from the immunoSEQ multiplex PCR reads in MiXCR, one entry per CDR3 protein. This table holds about 190,000 distinct CDR3 sequences, 90% to 95% found once. Sequencing was carried out using CD4+ T cells from PBMCs. These receptors were taken from a human donor in good health.

The chain joins TRBV12-3 or TRBV12-4 to TRBJ2-7; 7 nucleotides agree with TRBD1. V was clipped by 6 bases and J by 3 bases; unmatched bases: 8. CDR3 size: 14 residues. The CDR3 loop reads CASRRQGLGYEQYF. CDR3 nucleotide sequence: TGTGCCAGCAGGAGACAGGGCCTCGGCTACGAGCAGTACTTC.

The V and J genes are TRBV23-1 and TRBJ2-7, with 7 bases that match TRBD1. TRBV23-1 is an open reading frame whose function is uncertain. This CDR3 is built from 16 residues. Losses at the gene ends were 3 bases for V and 0 bases for J; bases not matched to a gene: 8. CDR3 residues: CASSHFDRVRSYEQYV. CDR3 coding DNA: TGCGCCAGCAGTCATTTCGACAGGGTTCGCTCCTACGAGCAGTACGTC.

The V call is TRBV3-1, the J call TRBJ1-2; D is undetermined. V gave up 4 bases and J gave up 9 bases, with 18 bases separating them. Germline V lookup: CDR1 LGHDT, CDR2 YNNKEL (reference sequence). The CDR3 extends over 14 amino acids. The CDR3 coding sequence is TGTGCCAGCAGCCGAGACACCCTGAGGAAGAGCTACACCTTC. This codes for CASSRDTLRKSYTF.

This chain connects TRBV20-1 to TRBJ2-1; D gene uncertain. V was trimmed by 5 bases and J by 9 bases, leaving 17 bases between them. Germline CDR1 DFQATT, CDR2 SNEGSKA (reference sequence). The CDR3 totals 13 residues. CDR3 sequence (DNA): TGCAGTGCTCGCAACTACCTCCCTGGTGAGCAGTTCTTC. Translating it yields CSARNYLPGEQFF.

This chain links TRBV29-1 with TRBJ1-4; D gene ambiguous. Trimming stripped 4 bases from V and 8 bases from J, with 11 bases between. Germline CDR1 and CDR2: SQVTM and ANQGSEA. The CDR3 has 12 amino acids. In DNA, the CDR3 is TGCAGCGTTGTCGGTTACGGCGAAAAACTGTTTTTT. Its protein product is CSVVGYGEKLFF.

The CDR3 region has the DNA TGTGCCAGCAGTTCCGGCGGGAAGTACGAGCAGTACGTC. Translating it yields CASSSGGKYEQYV. The V gene is TRBV6-1, the J gene TRBJ2-7; maybe TRBD2 (6 bases). The CDR3 has 13 amino acids. V gave up 5 bases and J gave up 4 bases, with 12 bases separating them. CDR1 is MNHNS and CDR2 is SASEGT in the germline V gene.

This chain joins TRBV7-9 and TRBJ2-3; the D gene is possibly TRBD2 (7 bases). This CDR3 region has 15 residues. V gave up 10 bases and J gave up 0 bases, with 17 bases separating them. Per the germline V gene, CDR1 is SEHNR and CDR2 is FQNEAQ (reference sequence). The CDR3 region is CATGGPGTSTDTQYF. Here the CDR3 DNA reads TGTGCCACCGGGGGGCCCGGCACTAGCACAGATACGCAGTATTTT. The full variable domain, rest sourced from reference TRBV7-9 and TRBJ2-3, is DTGVSQNPRHKITKRGQNVTFRCDPISEHNRLYWYRQTLGQGPEFLTYFQNEAQLEKSRLLSDRFSAERPKGSFSTLEIQRTEQGDSAMYLCATGGPGTSTDTQYFGPGTRLTVL.

The chain joins TRBV27 to TRBJ1-5; possible D gene TRBD1, 5 bases. V lost 2 bases and J lost 7, with 15 bases in between. The CDR3 has 15 residues. Per the germline V gene, CDR1 is MNHEY and CDR2 is SMNVEV (reference sequence). CDR3 coding DNA: TGTGCCAGCAGTTTAGTAGGGACCGATCGGCAGCCCCAGCATTTT. This gives the protein CASSLVGTDRQPQHF.

The chain links TRBV6-2 or TRBV6-3 to TRBJ2-7; 12 nucleotides line up with TRBD2. Germline lookup yields CDR1 MNHEY and CDR2 SVGEGT. The CDR3 contains 19 residues. The V segment lost 4 bases and the J segment 2 bases; nucleotides outside the gene matches: 15. The CDR3 nucleotides read TGTGCCAGCAGTTTCCTATCCTCCGGACTAGCGGGGACCGCCTACGAGCAGTACTTC. Translation gives CASSFLSSGLAGTAYEQYF.

The V gene is TRBV20-1, the J gene TRBJ2-4; 10 bases map to TRBD2. Trimming cost V 4 bases and J 3 bases; bases outside gene matches: 18. Germline assignment: CDR1 DFQATT and CDR2 SNEGSKA (reference sequence). The CDR3 spans 19 residues. The CDR3 DNA follows: TGCAGTGCTACGTCGAGGAGACTAGCGGGTTTTGGGGACAAAAACATTCAGTACTTC. This translates into CSATSRRLAGFGDKNIQYF.